A single sample gave rise to the 12 T cell receptor beta chains below, sequenced in a study of shared clonotypes between healthy human individuals. Only CD45RO-negative cells positively selected for CCR7 counted as naive CD8 cells, so terminally differentiated effector memory CD45RA+ cells were excluded. Some clones are missing from TCRdb's copy, which holds only in-frame ones; the method was immunoSEQ multiplex PCR. The table includes approximately 740,000 clones, 85% to 95% detected once. Sequenced input: naive CD8+ T cells sorted from blood. All receptors derive from a man aged 30-40 years in good health.

The V call is TRBV5-4, the J call TRBJ1-4, with 7 bases fitting TRBD1. CDR3 length equals 14 residues. The J segment lost 8 bases and the V segment lost 6 bases, leaving 10 bases of the junction unmatched. Germline values: CDR1 SGHNT, CDR2 YYREEE (reference sequence). The CDR3 DNA reads TGTGCCAGCACCTTTGGGGGGGGACAGGAAAAACTGTTTTTT. Encoded protein: CASTFGGGQEKLFF.

This sequence joins TRBV29-1 and TRBJ2-1, with TRBD1 matching 9 bases. The CDR3 runs 17 residues. J was trimmed by 0 bases and V by 6 bases; bases with no gene match: 12. The germline V gene encodes CDR1 SQVTM and CDR2 ANQGSEA. The CDR3 bases are TGCAGCGTCTTGGGGACAGGGAGTCCCAGCTCCTACAATGAGCAGTTCTTC. Translating gives CSVLGTGSPSSYNEQFF.

The J gene is TRBJ1-1, the V gene TRBV6-6, with D hard to call. The CDR3 has 13 residues. V lost 7 bases and J lost 4, with 13 bases in between. Germline CDR1 is MNHNY and CDR2 is SVGAGI (reference sequence). CDR3 amino acids: CASTPARVTEAFF. Written as DNA, the CDR3 is TGTGCCAGCACCCCGGCGCGTGTCACTGAAGCTTTCTTT.

This sequence joins TRBV27 and TRBJ1-1; weak D call: TRBD1 (5 bases). Trimming stripped 6 bases from V and 12 bases from J, with 20 bases between. Germline-derived CDR1 and CDR2 are MNHEY and SMNVEV (reference sequence). The CDR3 totals 13 residues. CDR3 sequence: CASRTLGTPESFF. The CDR3, as DNA: TGTGCCAGCAGGACCCTTGGGACCCCCGAATCTTTCTTT.

CDR3 coding DNA: TGTGCCAGCTCACCGGTGGCCTTCACCGGGGAGCTGTTTTTT. This translates into CASSPVAFTGELFF. This chain uses TRBV18 with TRBJ2-2; D gene uncertain. With 3 bases removed from V and 4 bases from J, the gap between germline ends came to 9 bases. CDR3 length: 14 residues. Germline V CDR1 and CDR2: KGHSH, LQKENI.

The chain couples TRBV5-6 to TRBJ1-5, with D perhaps matching TRBD1 (6 bases). V was shortened by 3 bases and J by 4 bases, with 17 bases between the two germline ends. Per germline, CDR1 SGHDT and CDR2 YYEEEE. The CDR3 has 16 amino acids. In DNA, the CDR3 is TGTGCCAGCAGCTCCCGTCCAGGGGCCGCAAATCAGCCCCAGCATTTT. It specifies CASSSRPGAANQPQHF. The variable domain in full, with the rest retrieved from reference TRBV5-6 and TRBJ1-5, is DAGVTQSPTHLIKTRGQQVTLRCSPKSGHDTVSWYQQALGQGPQFIFQYYEEEERQRGNFPDRFSGHQFPNYSSELNVNALLLGDSALYLCASSSRPGAANQPQHFGDGTRLSIL.

CDR3 residues: CASRPRDPLAGDTDTQYF. Written as DNA, the CDR3 is TGTGCCAGCAGACCAAGGGACCCACTAGCGGGAGATACAGATACGCAGTATTTT. The chain links TRBV28 to TRBJ2-3; 11 bases agree with TRBD2. Germline V CDR1 and CDR2: MDHEN, SYDVKM. V lost 6 bases, J lost 3 bases, and 14 bases stayed unmatched. The CDR3 has 18 amino acids.

Only one count was recorded for this clone. The chain recombines TRBV7-6 with TRBJ2-7, with a possible D match to TRBD2 (6 bases). V was clipped by 5 bases and J by 0 bases, with 20 bases between them. CDR3 size: 17 residues. Per germline, CDR1 SGHVS and CDR2 FNYEAQ. CDR3 sequence (DNA): TGTGCCAGCAGCCCGAGTGATAGCGGAGCCTCCTCCTACGAGCAGTACTTC. Translation gives CASSPSDSGASSYEQYF. The full variable domain, its missing parts supplied by reference TRBV7-6 and TRBJ2-7, is GAGVSQSPRYKVTKRGQDVALRCDPISGHVSLYWYRQALGQGPEFLTYFNYEAQQDKSGLPNDRFSAERPEGSISTLTIQRTEQRDSAMYRCASSPSDSGASSYEQYFGPGTRLTVT.

The chain employs TRBV2 and TRBJ2-7; the match to TRBD1 covers 7 bases. Germline V gene sequence: CDR1 SNHLY, CDR2 FYNNEI. This CDR3 spans 15 amino acids. The ends lost 1 base at V and 6 bases at J; junction bases unmatched: 9. The CDR3 DNA reads TGTGCCAGCAGTGAAGGAGCGACAGGGATCCCCGAGCAGTACTTC. Amino acids: CASSEGATGIPEQYF. The full variable domain, in which reference TRBV2 and TRBJ2-7 provide the parts outside the CDR3, is EPEVTQTPSHQVTQMGQEVILRCVPISNHLYFYWYRQILGQKVEFLVSFYNNEISEKSEIFDDQFSVERPDGSNFTLKIRSTKLEDSAMYFCASSEGATGIPEQYFGPGTRLTVT.

The CDR3 loop reads CASSYSTSYEQYF. DNA of the CDR3: TGTGCCAGCAGTTACTCAACTTCCTACGAGCAGTACTTC. The genes are TRBV6-6 and TRBJ2-7; no definite D call. The CDR3 extends over 13 amino acids. V was shortened by 0 bases and J by 1 base, with 4 bases between the two germline ends. Germline CDR1 is MNHNY and CDR2 is SVGAGI (reference sequence).

This rearrangement joins TRBV27 to TRBJ2-1; 13 nucleotides agree with TRBD2. CDR3 length: 16 residues. After removal of 5 bases from V and 7 bases from J, the junction contained 8 bases not matched to a gene. Germline lookup yields CDR1 MNHEY and CDR2 SMNVEV (reference sequence). Written as DNA, the CDR3 is TGTGCCAGCAGTGGGTACGGGACTAGCGGGATTAATGAGCAGTTCTTC. It encodes CASSGYGTSGINEQFF.

The rearrangement links TRBV6-1 to TRBJ1-2; tentatively, D is TRBD1 (6 bases). CDR3 length: 15 residues. V lost 1 base and J 5 bases, leaving 14 bases between the germline ends. In germline, CDR1 is MNHNS, CDR2 SASEGT. The CDR3 DNA follows: TGTGCCAGCAGTGAAGTGTGGGGGGCACGGTATGGCTACACCTTC. Its translation: CASSEVWGARYGYTF.